This passage covers 5 T cell receptor beta chains from one sample sequenced in a study of cytomegalovirus exposure and HLA in healthy donors. Primers: 60 Vbeta forward and 13 Jbeta reverse. Profiling relied on immunoSEQ multiplex PCR, and the TCRdb table lists in-frame clones only, not all of them. The sample carries about 90,000 clones, roughly 84% recorded once. The specimen was PBMCs. These TCRs come from a man aged 18 to 30 in good health and CMV-seronegative.

The chain couples TRBV5-6 to TRBJ1-3; 7 nucleotides line up with TRBD1. Germline CDR1 and CDR2: SGHDT and YYEEEE. CDR3 length equals 14 residues. V dropped 4 bases and J dropped 2; count of bases not matched to a gene: 3. DNA for the CDR3: TGTGCCAGCAGCCGCGACAGGGCTGGAAACACCATATATTTT. Encoded protein: CASSRDRAGNTIYF.

The sample holds a few counts of this clone. This chain links TRBV29-1 with TRBJ1-2; 11 nucleotides align to TRBD1. Losses at the gene ends were 6 bases for V and 8 bases for J; bases not matched to a gene: 11. The CDR3 sequence is 14 residues long. Germline lookup yields CDR1 SQVTM and CDR2 ANQGSEA. The CDR3 loop is CSVYGTGGTWGYTF. The CDR3 nucleotides are TGCAGCGTCTACGGGACAGGGGGGACTTGGGGCTACACCTTC. Filled out from reference TRBV29-1 and TRBJ1-2, the complete variable domain reads SAVISQKPSRDICQRGTSLTIQCQVDSQVTMMFWYRQQPGQSLTLIATANQGSEATYESGFVIDKFPISRPNLTFSTLTVSNMSPEDSSIYLCSVYGTGGTWGYTFGSGTRLTVV.

This clone was observed once. The rearrangement joins TRBV19 to TRBJ1-2; 7 bases line up with TRBD1. The germline CDR1 and CDR2 sequences are LNHDA and SQIVND (reference sequence). With V trimmed by 4 bases and J by 1 base, 6 bases remained unmatched. This CDR3 is built from 15 residues. The CDR3: CASSRVTGFNYGYTF. As DNA, the CDR3 is TGTGCCAGTAGTAGAGTGACAGGGTTTAACTATGGCTACACCTTC.

The gene calls are TRBV6-5 and TRBJ1-3; no clear D. Trimming removed 2 bases at V and 0 bases at J, with 5 bases between. The CDR3 consists of 14 residues. Germline V CDR1 and CDR2: MNHEY, SVGAGI. CDR3 amino acids: CASSYPGSGNTIYF. DNA for the CDR3: TGTGCCAGCAGTTACCCAGGCTCTGGAAACACCATATATTTT.

This clone was seen only a few times. The chain employs TRBV6-1 and TRBJ1-3, with 10 positions matching TRBD1. The CDR3 loop spans 13 amino acids. Germline V gives CDR1 MNHNS, CDR2 SASEGT. The trim removed 8 bases at V and 8 bases at J, leaving 6 bases unmatched. The CDR3 spells CASRRQGAYTIYF. Here the CDR3 DNA reads TGTGCCAGCCGCCGACAGGGGGCATACACCATATATTTT.